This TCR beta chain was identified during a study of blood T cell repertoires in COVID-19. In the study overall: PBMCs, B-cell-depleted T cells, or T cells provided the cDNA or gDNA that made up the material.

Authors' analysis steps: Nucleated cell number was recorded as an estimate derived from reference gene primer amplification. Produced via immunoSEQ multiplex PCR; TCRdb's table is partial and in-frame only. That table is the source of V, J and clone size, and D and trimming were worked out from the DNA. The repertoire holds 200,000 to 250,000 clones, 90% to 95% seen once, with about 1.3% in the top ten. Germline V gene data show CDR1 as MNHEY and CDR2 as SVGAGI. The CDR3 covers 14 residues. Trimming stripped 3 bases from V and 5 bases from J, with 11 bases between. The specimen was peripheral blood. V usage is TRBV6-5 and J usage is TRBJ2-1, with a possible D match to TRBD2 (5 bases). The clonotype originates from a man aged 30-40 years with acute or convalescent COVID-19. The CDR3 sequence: CASSYAGMNNEQFF. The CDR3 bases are TGTGCCAGCAGTTATGCCGGGATGAACAATGAGCAGTTCTTC.